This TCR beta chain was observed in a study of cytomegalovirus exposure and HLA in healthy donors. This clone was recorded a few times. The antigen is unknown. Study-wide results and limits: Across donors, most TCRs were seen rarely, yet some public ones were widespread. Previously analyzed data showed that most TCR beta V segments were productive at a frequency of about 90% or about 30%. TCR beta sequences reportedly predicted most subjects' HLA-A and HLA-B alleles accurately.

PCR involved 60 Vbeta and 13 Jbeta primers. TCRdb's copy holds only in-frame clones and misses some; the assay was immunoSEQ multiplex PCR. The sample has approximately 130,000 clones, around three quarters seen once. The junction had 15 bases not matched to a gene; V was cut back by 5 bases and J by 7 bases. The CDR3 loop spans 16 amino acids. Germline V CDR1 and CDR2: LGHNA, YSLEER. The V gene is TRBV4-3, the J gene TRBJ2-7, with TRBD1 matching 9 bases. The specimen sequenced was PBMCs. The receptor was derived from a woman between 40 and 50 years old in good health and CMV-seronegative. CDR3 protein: CASSVGPGGQGREQYF. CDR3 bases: TGCGCCAGCAGCGTAGGCCCCGGGGGACAGGGTCGAGAGCAGTACTTC.